This TCR beta chain originates from a study of cytomegalovirus exposure and HLA in healthy donors. The CDR3 is 20 residues long. CDR1 SGHNT and CDR2 YENEEA come from the germline V gene. The primer mix had 60 Vbeta and 13 Jbeta primers. The assay was immunoSEQ multiplex PCR, and TCRdb's table has in-frame clones only and misses some. The sample lists 150,000 to 200,000 clones; about four fifths were seen once. This clonotype was obtained from a man between 18 and 29 years old in good health and CMV-seronegative. Input material: PBMCs. The J gene is TRBJ2-5, the V gene TRBV11-3; 9 bases agree with TRBD1. The better agreement between TRBJ2-7 and the DNA end casts doubt on the J call. CDR3 sequence reads: CASSLVRGQGKTILCYEQYF. CDR3 nucleotide sequence: TGTGCCAGCAGCTTAGTCCGGGGACAGGGAAAAACTATCCTATGCTACGAGCAGTACTTC.